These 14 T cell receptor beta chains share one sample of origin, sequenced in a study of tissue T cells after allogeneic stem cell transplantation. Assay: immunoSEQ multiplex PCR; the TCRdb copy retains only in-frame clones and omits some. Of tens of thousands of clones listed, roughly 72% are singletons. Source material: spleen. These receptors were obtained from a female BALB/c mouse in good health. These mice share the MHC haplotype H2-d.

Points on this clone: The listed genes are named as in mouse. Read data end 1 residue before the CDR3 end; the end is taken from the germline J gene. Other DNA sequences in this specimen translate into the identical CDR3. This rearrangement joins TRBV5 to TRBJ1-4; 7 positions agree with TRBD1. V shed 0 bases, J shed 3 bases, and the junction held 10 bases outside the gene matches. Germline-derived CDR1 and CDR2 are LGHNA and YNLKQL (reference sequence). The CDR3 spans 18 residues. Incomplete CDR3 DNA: TGTGCCAGCAGCCAAGAGGGCGCAGGGGGTCGGACCAACGAAAGATTATTT. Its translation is CASSQEGAGGRTNERLF. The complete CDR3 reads CASSQEGAGGRTNERLFF.

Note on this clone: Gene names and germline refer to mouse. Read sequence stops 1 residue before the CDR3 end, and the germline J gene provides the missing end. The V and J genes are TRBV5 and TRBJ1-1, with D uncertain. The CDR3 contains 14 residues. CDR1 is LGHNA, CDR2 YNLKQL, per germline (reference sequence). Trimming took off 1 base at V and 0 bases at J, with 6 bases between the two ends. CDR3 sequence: CASSQGGQNTEVFF. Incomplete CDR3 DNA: TGTGCCAGCAGCCAAGGAGGACAGAACACAGAAGTCTTC.

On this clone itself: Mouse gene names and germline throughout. CDR3 protein: CASSQDPQGNSGNTLYF. The DNA read from the CDR3 is TGTGCCAGCAGCCAAGATCCACAGGGCAATTCTGGAAATACGCTCTAT. The gene calls are TRBV5 and TRBJ1-3, with D perhaps matching TRBD1 (6 bases). The CDR3 end falls 1 residue outside the read, so it is completed with the germline J gene. The CDR3 extends over 17 amino acids. The germline CDR1 and CDR2 sequences are LGHNA and YNLKQL (reference sequence). Between the trimmed V and J ends, which lost 0 bases and 0 bases, there was a span of 12 bases.

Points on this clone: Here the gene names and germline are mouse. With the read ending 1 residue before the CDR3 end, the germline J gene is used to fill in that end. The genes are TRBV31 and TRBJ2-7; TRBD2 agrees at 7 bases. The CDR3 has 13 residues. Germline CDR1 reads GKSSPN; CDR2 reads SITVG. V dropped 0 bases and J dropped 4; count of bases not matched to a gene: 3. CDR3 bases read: TGTGCCTGGAGTCTGGGGGGGAAATATGAACAGTAC. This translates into CAWSLGGKYEQY. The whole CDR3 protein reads CAWSLGGKYEQYF.

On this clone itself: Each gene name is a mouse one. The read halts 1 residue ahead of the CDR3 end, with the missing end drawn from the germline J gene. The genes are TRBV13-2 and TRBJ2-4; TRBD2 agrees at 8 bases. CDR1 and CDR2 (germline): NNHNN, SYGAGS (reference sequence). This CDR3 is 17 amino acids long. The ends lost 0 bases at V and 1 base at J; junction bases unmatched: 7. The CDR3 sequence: CASGDAHPTGGQNTLYF. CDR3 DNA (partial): TGTGCCAGCGGTGATGCACACCCGACTGGGGGTCAAAACACCTTGTAC.

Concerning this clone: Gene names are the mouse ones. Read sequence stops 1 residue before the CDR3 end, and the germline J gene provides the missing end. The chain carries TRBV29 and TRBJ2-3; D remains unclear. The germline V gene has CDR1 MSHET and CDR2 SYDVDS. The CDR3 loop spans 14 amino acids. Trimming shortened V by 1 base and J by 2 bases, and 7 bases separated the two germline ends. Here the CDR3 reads CASSLFQDAETLYF. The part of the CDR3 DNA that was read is TGTGCTAGCAGTTTATTCCAGGATGCAGAAACGCTGTAT. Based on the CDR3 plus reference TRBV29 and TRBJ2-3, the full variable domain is DMKVTQMPRYLIKRMGENVLLECGQDMSHETMYWYRQDPGLGLQLIYISYDVDSNSEGDIPKGYRVSRKKREHFSLILDSAKTNQTSVYFCASSLFQDAETLYFGSGTRLTVL.

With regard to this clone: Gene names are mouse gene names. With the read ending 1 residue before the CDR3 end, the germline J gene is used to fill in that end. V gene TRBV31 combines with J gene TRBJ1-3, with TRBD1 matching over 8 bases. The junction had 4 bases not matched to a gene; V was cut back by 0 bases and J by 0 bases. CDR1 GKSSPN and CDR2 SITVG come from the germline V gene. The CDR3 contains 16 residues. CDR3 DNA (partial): TGTGCCTGGAGTCTAACAGGGGGGAATTCTGGAAATACGCTCTAT. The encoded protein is CAWSLTGGNSGNTLY. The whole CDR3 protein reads CAWSLTGGNSGNTLYF. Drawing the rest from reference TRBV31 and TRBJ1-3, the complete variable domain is AQTIHQWPVAEIKAVGSPLSLGCTIKGKSSPNLYWYWQATGGTLQQLFYSITVGQVESVVQLNLSASRPKDDQFILSTEKLLLSHSGFYLCAWSLTGGNSGNTLYFGEGSRLIVV.

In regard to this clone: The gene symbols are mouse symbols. CDR3 amino acids: CAWSTGKNQAPLF. CDR3 bases read: TGTGCCTGGAGCACAGGGAAAAACCAGGCTCCGCTT. The chain joins TRBV31 to TRBJ1-5; the D gene is possibly TRBD1 (6 bases). The sequence runs out 1 residue before the end of the CDR3; the remainder is reconstructed from the germline J gene. In germline, CDR1 is GKSSPN, CDR2 SITVG. This CDR3 has 13 residues. Trimming took off 3 bases at V and 4 bases at J, with 10 bases between the two ends.

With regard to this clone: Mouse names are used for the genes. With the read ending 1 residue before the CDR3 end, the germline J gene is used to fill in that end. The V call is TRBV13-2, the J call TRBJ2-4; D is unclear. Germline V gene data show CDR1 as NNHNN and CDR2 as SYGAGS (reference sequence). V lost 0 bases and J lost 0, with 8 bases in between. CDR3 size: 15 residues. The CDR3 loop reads CASGDDKPSQNTLYF. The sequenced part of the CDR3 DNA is TGTGCCAGCGGTGATGACAAACCTAGTCAAAACACCTTGTAC.

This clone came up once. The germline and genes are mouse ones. Incomplete CDR3 DNA: TGTGCCAGCAGTGAAGGGGGAGGCGGCACAGAAGTCTTC. It translates to CASSEGGGGTEVF. Given in full, the CDR3 is CASSEGGGGTEVFF. This chain uses TRBV13-3 with TRBJ1-1; D perhaps matches TRBD1 (6 bases). The read ends 1 residue before the CDR3 terminus; that terminus is restored from the germline J gene. Trimming removed 2 bases from V and 4 bases from J, with 12 bases in between. This CDR3 contains 14 residues. CDR1 is NNHDY and CDR2 is SYVADS in the germline V gene.

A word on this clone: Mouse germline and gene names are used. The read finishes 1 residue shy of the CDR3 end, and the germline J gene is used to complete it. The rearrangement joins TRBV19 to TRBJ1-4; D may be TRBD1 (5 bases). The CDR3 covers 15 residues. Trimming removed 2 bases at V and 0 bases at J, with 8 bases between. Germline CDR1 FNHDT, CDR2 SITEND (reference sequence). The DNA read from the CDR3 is TGTGCCAGCAGTATTCAGGGCCTTTCCAACGAAAGATTATTT. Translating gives CASSIQGLSNERLF. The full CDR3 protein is CASSIQGLSNERLFF.

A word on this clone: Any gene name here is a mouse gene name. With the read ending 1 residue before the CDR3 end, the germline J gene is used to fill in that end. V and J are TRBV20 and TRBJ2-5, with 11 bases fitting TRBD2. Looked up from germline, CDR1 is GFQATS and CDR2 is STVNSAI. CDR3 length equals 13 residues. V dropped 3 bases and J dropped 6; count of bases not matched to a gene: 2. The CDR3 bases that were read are TGTGGTGCTAGACTGGGGGGGCGCGACACCCAGTAC. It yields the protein CGARLGGRDTQY. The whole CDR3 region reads CGARLGGRDTQYF.

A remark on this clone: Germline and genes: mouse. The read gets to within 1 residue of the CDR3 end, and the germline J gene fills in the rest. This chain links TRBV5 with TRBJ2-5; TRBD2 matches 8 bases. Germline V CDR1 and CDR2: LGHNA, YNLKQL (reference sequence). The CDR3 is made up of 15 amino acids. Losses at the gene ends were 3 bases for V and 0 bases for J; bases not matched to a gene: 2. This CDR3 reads CASSQLGGNQDTQYF. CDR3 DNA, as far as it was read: TGTGCCAGCAGCCAGCTGGGGGGTAACCAAGACACCCAGTAC.

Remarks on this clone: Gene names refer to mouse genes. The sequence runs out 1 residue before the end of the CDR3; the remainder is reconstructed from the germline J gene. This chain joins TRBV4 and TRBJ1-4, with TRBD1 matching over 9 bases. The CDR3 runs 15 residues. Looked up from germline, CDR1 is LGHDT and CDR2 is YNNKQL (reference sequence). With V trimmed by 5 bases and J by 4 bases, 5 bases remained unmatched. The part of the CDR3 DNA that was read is TGTGCCAGCAGCACCCGGGACAGGGACAACGAAAGATTATTT. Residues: CASSTRDRDNERLF. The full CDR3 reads CASSTRDRDNERLFF.